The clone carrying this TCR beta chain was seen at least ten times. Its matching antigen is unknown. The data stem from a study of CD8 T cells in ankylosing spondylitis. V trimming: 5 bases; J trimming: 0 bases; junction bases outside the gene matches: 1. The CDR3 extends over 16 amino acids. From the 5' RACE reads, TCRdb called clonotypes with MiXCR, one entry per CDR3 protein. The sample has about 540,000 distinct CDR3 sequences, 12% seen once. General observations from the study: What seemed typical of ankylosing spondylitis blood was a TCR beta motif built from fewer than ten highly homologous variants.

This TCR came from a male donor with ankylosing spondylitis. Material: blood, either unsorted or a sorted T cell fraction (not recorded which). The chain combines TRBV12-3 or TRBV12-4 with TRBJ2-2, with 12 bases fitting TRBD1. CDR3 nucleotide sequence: TGTGCCAGCAGTGGGACAGGGGGCGCGAACACCGGGGAGCTGTTTTTT. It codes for CASSGTGGANTGELFF.